This TCR beta chain was sequenced for a study of T cell changes during pregnancy in multiple sclerosis. This clone was detected once. The repertoire was sequenced with immunoSEQ multiplex PCR; TCRdb's copy has only in-frame clones and lacks some. The table includes 65,000 to 70,000 clones, 80% to 95% detected once. The starting material was peripheral blood, obtained in the first trimester of pregnancy. This clonotype was obtained from a female donor with multiple sclerosis, enrolled in a pregnancy study.

Here the CDR3 reads CASRTGGYSNQPQHF. Written as DNA, the CDR3 is TGTGCCAGCAGGACAGGGGGCTATAGCAATCAGCCCCAGCATTTT. This chain joins TRBV6-6 and TRBJ1-5; 10 bases map to TRBD1. V was clipped by 6 bases and J by 0 bases; unmatched bases: 2. The germline V gene encodes CDR1 MNHNY and CDR2 SVGAGI (reference sequence). The CDR3 covers 15 residues.